This TCR beta chain is from a study of cytomegalovirus exposure and HLA in healthy donors. Study observations and caveats: The listing of 150 to 200 TCR beta chains classed them as cytomegalovirus-associated.

The PCR used 60 Vbeta and 13 Jbeta primers. Clones were sequenced by immunoSEQ multiplex PCR, and TCRdb holds only the in-frame ones, with some missing. Of about 96,000 clones in the sample, 65% to 85% were seen once. The CDR3 is 16 residues long. V lost 3 bases to trimming and J lost 4 bases; unmatched junction nucleotides: 5. CDR1 and CDR2 (germline): SGHTA, FQGNSA. This clone was picked up a small number of times. The antigen remains unidentified. V gene TRBV7-2 combines with J gene TRBJ2-2; TRBD1 aligns across 10 bases. The sample taken for sequencing was PBMCs. This TCR was sampled from a woman in her 70s in good health and CMV-seropositive. In DNA, the CDR3 is TGTGCCAGCAGCTTGAGACAGGGGGCGGGCACCGGGGAGCTGTTTTTT. It encodes CASSLRQGAGTGELFF.